This TCR beta chain was recovered during a study of blood T cell repertoires in COVID-19. In the study overall: The United States, Italy and Spain provided the acute and convalescent COVID-19 samples.

The age range of participants was about 18 to 95 years, with residence in 20 to 25 US areas. Cohorts were based on clinical histories the participants reported. Before being deemed recovered, Cohort 3 donors had two negative PCRs, clearance, or symptom resolution. The data were produced by immunoSEQ multiplex PCR, yet TCRdb's version contains in-frame clones alone and is incomplete. The repertoire holds roughly 190,000 clones, with roughly 82% as singletons. V dropped 4 bases and J dropped 4 bases, with 11 bases sitting between them. The germline CDR1 and CDR2 sequences are SNHLY and FYNNEI. CDR3 length equals 14 residues.

Input material: PBMCs or T cells enriched from blood (not recorded which). This sequence originates from a man in his forties or fifties who had recovered from COVID-19. The chain employs TRBV2 and TRBJ1-5; D may be TRBD1 (5 bases). The CDR3 nucleotides read TGTGCCAGCAGTGTTAGGGCAGGGAATCAGCCCCAGCATTTT. Translating it yields CASSVRAGNQPQHF.